This T cell receptor (beta chain) was identified during a study of spatial heterogeneity in lung cancer. Regarding the study as a whole: Tracking of tumor mutation counts was seen in expanded intratumoral alpha and beta TCR counts.

TCRdb re-called the 5' RACE reads through MiXCR, storing one row per CDR3 protein. The sample lists over 10,000 distinct CDR3 sequences; 5.1% were seen once. The length of the CDR3 is 16 residues. The V gene lost 0 bases and the J gene lost 3 bases, with 13 bases spanning the gap. Germline-derived CDR1 and CDR2 are SGDLS and YYNGEE. Ten or more counts support this clonotype. Its antigen is undetermined. This beta chain slipped into a library made for alpha chains as a stray read, so its size is not meaningful. The time point here: sample taken at primary tumor resection. The chain recombines TRBV9 with TRBJ2-1; a possible D gene is TRBD1 (5 bases). This sample comprised lung tumor tissue, obtained at surgery. This TCR was sampled from a male donor with early-stage non-small cell lung cancer. The CDR3 sequence: CASSVGQGEGYNEQFF. The CDR3 bases are TGTGCCAGCAGCGTAGGTCAGGGCGAAGGCTACAATGAGCAGTTCTTC.